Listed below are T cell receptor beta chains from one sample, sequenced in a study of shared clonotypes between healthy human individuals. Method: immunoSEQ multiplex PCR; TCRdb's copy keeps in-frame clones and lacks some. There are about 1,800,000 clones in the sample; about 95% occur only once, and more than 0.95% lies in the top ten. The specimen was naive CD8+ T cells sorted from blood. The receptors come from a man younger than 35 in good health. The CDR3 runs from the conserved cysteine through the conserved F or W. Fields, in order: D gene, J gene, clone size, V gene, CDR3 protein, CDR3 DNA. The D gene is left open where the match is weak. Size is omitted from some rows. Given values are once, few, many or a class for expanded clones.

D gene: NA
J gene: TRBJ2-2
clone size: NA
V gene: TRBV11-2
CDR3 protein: CASSDRSPGELFF
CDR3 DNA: TGTGCCAGCAGCGATCGGAGTCCCGGGGAGCTGTTTTTT

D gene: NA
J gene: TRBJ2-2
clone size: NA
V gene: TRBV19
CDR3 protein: CARPNSSPKTGELFF
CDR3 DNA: TGTGCCAGGCCGAACTCTTCCCCTAAGACCGGGGAGCTGTTTTTT

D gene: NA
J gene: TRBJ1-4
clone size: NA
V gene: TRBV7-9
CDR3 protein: CASSSASEGEKLFF
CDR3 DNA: TGTGCCAGCAGCTCCGCGTCGGAGGGTGAAAAACTGTTTTTT

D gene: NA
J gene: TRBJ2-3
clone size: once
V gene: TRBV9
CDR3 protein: CASSPGVGRSTDTQYF
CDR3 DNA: TGTGCCAGCAGCCCAGGGGTGGGTAGGAGCACAGATACGCAGTATTTT

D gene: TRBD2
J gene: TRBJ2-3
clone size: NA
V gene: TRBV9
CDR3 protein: CASSVGLAGGDTQYF
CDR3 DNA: TGTGCCAGCAGCGTAGGATTAGCGGGAGGGGATACGCAGTATTTT

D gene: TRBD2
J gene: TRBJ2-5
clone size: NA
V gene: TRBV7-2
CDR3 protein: CASSPPGLAGGETQYF
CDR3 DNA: TGTGCCAGCAGCCCCCCGGGACTAGCGGGCGGAGAGACCCAGTACTTC

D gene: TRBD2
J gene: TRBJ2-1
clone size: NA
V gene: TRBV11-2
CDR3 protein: CASSLNWGDYDNEQFF
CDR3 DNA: TGTGCCAGCAGCCTCAACTGGGGGGACTACGACAATGAGCAGTTCTTC

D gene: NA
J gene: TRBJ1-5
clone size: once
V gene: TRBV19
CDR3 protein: CASSMAEGWVSQHF
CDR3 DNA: TGTGCCAGTAGTATGGCGGAGGGCTGGGTCTCCCAGCATTTT

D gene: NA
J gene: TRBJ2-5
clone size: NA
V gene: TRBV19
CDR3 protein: CASSIDFEETQYF
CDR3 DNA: TGTGCCAGTAGTATAGATTTTGAAGAGACCCAGTACTTC

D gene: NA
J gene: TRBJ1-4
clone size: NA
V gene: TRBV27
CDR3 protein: CASSLFYSGEKLFF
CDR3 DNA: TGTGCCAGCAGTTTATTTTATTCGGGTGAAAAACTGTTTTTT

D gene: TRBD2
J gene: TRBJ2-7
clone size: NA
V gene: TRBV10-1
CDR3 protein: CASSDPASGEYEQYF
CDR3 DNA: TGCGCCAGCAGTGATCCCGCTAGCGGGGAGTACGAGCAGTACTTC

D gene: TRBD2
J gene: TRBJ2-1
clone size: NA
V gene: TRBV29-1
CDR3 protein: CSGSGASYNEQFF
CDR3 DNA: TGCAGCGGCAGCGGGGCTTCCTACAATGAGCAGTTCTTC

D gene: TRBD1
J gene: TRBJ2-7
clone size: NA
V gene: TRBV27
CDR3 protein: CASSLSGGQGTYEQYF
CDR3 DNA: TGTGCCAGCAGTTTATCGGGGGGACAGGGTACCTACGAGCAGTACTTC

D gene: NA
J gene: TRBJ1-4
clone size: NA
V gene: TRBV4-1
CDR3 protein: CASSQVRTNEKLFF
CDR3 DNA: TGCGCCAGCAGCCAAGTTCGGACTAATGAAAAACTGTTTTTT

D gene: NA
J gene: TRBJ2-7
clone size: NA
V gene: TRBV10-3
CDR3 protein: CAISLDEHLYEQYF
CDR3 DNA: TGTGCCATCAGCCTAGATGAACACCTCTACGAGCAGTACTTC

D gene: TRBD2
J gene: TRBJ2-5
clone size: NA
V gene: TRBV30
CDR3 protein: CAWSNHASGRGWETQYF
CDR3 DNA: TGTGCCTGGAGTAACCACGCAAGCGGGAGAGGATGGGAGACCCAGTACTTC

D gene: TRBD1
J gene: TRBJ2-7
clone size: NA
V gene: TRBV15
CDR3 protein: CATSRAGTGTYEQYF
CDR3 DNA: TGTGCCACCAGCAGAGCCGGGACAGGGACCTACGAGCAGTACTTC

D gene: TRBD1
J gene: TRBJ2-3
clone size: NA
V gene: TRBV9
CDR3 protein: CASSDPGQGFTDTQYF
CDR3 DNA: TGTGCCAGCAGCGACCCGGGACAGGGGTTCACAGATACGCAGTATTTT

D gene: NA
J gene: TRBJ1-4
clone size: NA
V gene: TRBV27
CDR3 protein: CASSLLGVEEEKLFF
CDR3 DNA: TGTGCCAGCAGTTTATTAGGGGTGGAAGAAGAAAAACTGTTTTTT

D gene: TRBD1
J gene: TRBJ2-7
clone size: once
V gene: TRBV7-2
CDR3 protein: CASSYQWTGNGYEQYF
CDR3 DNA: TGTGCCAGCAGCTACCAGTGGACAGGGAACGGGTACGAGCAGTACTTC

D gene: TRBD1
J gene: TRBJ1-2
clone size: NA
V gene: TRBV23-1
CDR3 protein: CASGDRDYGYTF
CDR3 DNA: TGCGCCAGCGGGGACAGGGACTATGGCTACACCTTC

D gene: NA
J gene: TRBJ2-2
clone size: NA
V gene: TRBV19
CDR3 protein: CASSMTNTGELFF
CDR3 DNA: TGTGCCAGTAGTATGACGAACACCGGGGAGCTGTTTTTT

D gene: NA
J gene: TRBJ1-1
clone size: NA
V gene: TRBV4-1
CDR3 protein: CASSPGWGSTEAFF
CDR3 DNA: TGCGCCAGCAGCCCCGGTTGGGGGAGCACTGAAGCTTTCTTT

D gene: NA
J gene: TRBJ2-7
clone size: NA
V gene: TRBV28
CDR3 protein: CASSLGQGYEQYF
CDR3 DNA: TGTGCCAGCAGTTTAGGGCAGGGATACGAGCAGTACTTC

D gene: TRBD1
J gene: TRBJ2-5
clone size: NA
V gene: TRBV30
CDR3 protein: CAWTSGQGAETQYF
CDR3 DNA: TGTGCCTGGACCTCGGGACAGGGGGCGGAGACCCAGTACTTC

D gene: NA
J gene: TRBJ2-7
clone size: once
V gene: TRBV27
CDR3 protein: CASSFGTVGYEQYF
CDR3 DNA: TGTGCCAGCAGTTTCGGGACGGTGGGGTACGAGCAGTACTTC

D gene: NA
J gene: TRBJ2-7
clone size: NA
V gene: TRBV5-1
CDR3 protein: CASSLGMGPLNEQYF
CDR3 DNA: TGCGCCAGCAGCTTGGGTATGGGCCCCTTGAACGAGCAGTACTTC

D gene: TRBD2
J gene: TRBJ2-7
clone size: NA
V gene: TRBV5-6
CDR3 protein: CASSLNLADLSGEQYF
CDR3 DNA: TGTGCCAGCAGCTTGAACCTAGCGGACTTATCGGGTGAGCAGTACTTC

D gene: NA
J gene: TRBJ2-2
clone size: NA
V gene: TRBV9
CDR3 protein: CASSISGATGELFF
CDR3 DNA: TGTGCCAGCAGCATCTCAGGGGCCACCGGGGAGCTGTTTTTT

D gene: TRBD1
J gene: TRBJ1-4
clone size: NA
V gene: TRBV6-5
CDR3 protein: CASSYGAGGEKLFF
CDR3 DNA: TGTGCCAGCAGTTACGGGGCAGGGGGTGAAAAACTGTTTTTT

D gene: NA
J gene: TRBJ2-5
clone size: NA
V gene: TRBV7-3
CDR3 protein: CASSSGPRETQYF
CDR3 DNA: TGTGCCAGCAGCTCCGGCCCCAGGGAGACCCAGTACTTC

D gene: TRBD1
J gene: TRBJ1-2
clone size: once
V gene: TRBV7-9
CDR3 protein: CASSYKRQGAIYGYTF
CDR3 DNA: TGTGCCAGCAGCTACAAGCGACAGGGGGCTATCTATGGCTACACCTTC

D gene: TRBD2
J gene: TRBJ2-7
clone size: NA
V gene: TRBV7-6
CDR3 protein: CASSLLAGVYEQYF
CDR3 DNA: TGTGCCAGCAGCTTACTGGCGGGAGTCTACGAGCAGTACTTC

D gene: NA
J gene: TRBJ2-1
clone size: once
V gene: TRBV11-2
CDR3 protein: CASSLGLEQFF
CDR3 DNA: TGTGCCAGCAGCTTAGGGCTTGAGCAGTTCTTC

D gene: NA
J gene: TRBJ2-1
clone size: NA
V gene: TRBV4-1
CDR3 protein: CASSQAWGSYNEQFF
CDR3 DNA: TGCGCCAGCAGCCAAGCGTGGGGGTCATACAATGAGCAGTTCTTC

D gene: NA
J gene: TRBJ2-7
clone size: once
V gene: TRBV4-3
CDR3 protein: CASSQDPSWETYEQYF
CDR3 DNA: TGCGCCAGCAGCCAAGACCCGAGCTGGGAAACCTACGAGCAGTACTTC

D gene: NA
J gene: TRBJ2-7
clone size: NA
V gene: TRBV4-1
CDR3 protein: CASSQVEDGTYEQYF
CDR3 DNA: TGCGCCAGCAGCCAAGTGGAGGACGGTACCTACGAGCAGTACTTC

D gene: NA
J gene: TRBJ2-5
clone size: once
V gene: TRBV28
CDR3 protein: CASSLQGFGETQYF
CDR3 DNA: TGTGCCAGCAGTTTACAAGGATTCGGAGAGACCCAGTACTTC

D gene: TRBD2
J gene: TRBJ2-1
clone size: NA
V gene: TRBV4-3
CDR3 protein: CASSQDRRLAEGNEQFF
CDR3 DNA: TGCGCCAGCAGCCAAGATCGTCGCCTAGCGGAGGGGAATGAGCAGTTCTTC

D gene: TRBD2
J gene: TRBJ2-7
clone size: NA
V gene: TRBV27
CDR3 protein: CASSLLGSGGVYEQYF
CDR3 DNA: TGTGCCAGCAGTTTATTAGGGAGCGGGGGGGTCTACGAGCAGTACTTC

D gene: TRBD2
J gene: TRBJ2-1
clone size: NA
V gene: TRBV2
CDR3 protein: CASSDSGGLDNEQFF
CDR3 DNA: TGTGCCAGCAGTGATTCGGGAGGCCTAGACAATGAGCAGTTCTTC

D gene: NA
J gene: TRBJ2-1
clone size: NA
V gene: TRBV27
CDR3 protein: CASGAAYNEQFF
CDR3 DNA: TGTGCTTCAGGGGCGGCGTACAATGAGCAGTTCTTC